This T cell receptor (beta chain) was captured in a study of cytomegalovirus exposure and HLA in healthy donors. Study-wide findings and caveats: Later analysis reportedly placed an Asian-associated ancestry cluster below the roughly 640-donor mean in N-insertions. The authors judged a highly shared variant cluster likely a sequencing artifact. In a later analysis, a missense DCLRE1C variant was linked to TCR beta V- and J-gene trimming.

The donors comprised healthy bone marrow donors. The PCR was carried out with 60 Vbeta primers and 13 Jbeta primers. Method: immunoSEQ multiplex PCR; TCRdb's copy keeps in-frame clones and lacks some. The table records around 150,000 clones, about three quarters of them present only once. Of note for this clone: What it binds is unknown.

Trimming shortened V by 0 bases and J by 5 bases, and 10 bases separated the two germline ends. CDR1 and CDR2 from the germline V gene are MRHNA and SNTAGT. The CDR3 has 14 amino acids. Specimen: PBMCs. The chain uses TRBV6-4 and TRBJ2-5, with D possibly TRBD1 on 5 matching bases. The sequence was obtained from a woman aged 40 to 50 in good health and CMV-seronegative. The CDR3 sequence is CASSDSGRGETQYF. The DNA of the CDR3 is TGTGCCAGCAGTGACTCGGGGCGTGGGGAGACCCAGTACTTC.